These 18 T cell receptor beta chains were sequenced from one sample in a study of blood T cells in healthy people across ages (dated by TCRdb to about 2015). Libraries came from 5' RACE. The sample was run on an Illumina HiSeq 2500. A second 7 to 11 cycle PCR used a sample-barcoded 5' primer and a J-beta primer mix. TCRdb handled the public reads itself, with Q25 trimming in fastp and clone calling in MiXCR, and kept productive beta chains. Merged by CDR3 protein, the rows form single entries marked with the most common genes and DNA. The sample data list about 940,000 distinct CDR3 sequences, and about 44% of these were observed just once. The ten biggest clones cover roughly 13% of the sample. The specimen sequenced was blood. The source of these receptors is a man aged 25-45 years in good health.

This sequence joins TRBV7-2 and TRBJ1-1; the D is unclear. Germline CDR1 SGHTA, CDR2 FQGNSA. V lost 8 bases to trimming and J lost 9 bases, with 13 bases between them. This CDR3 spans 11 amino acids. The CDR3 nucleotides read TGTGCCAGCGGGAGGGAGGGCCAAGCTTTCTTT. This translates into CASGREGQAFF.

The V and J genes are TRBV10-2 and TRBJ2-1, with 9 nucleotides matching TRBD2. The germline V gene has CDR1 WSHSY and CDR2 SAAADI. The CDR3 is 15 residues long. Trimming removed 3 bases from V and 6 bases from J; junction bases left unmatched: 6. In DNA form, the CDR3 reads TGCGCCAGCAGTGATCGGCTAGCGGGGCGCAATGAGCAGTTCTTC. Protein product: CASSDRLAGRNEQFF.

The chain recombines TRBV29-1 with TRBJ2-5; D is unresolved. The end of the DNA fits TRBJ2-7 better, so the J call may be wrong. The CDR3 loop spans 11 amino acids. Germline V lookup: CDR1 SQVTM, CDR2 ANQGSEA. CDR3 loop: CSVDSGSEQYF. The CDR3 DNA follows: TGCAGCGTTGACAGTGGATCCGAGCAGTACTTC.

The gene calls are TRBV7-2 and TRBJ2-3; 11 nucleotides line up with TRBD2. J lost 8 bases, V lost 8 bases, and 9 bases had no gene match. This CDR3 is built from 14 residues. From germline, CDR1 is SGHTA and CDR2 FQGNSA. This CDR3 reads CASAGISGRVTQYF. For the CDR3, the DNA is TGTGCCAGCGCGGGAATTAGCGGGAGGGTTACGCAGTATTTT.

The J gene is TRBJ1-2, the V gene TRBV4-2; no definite D call. The V end was cut by 1 base, the J end by 4 bases, with 16 bases between. The CDR3 consists of 16 residues. Germline V gives CDR1 LGHNA, CDR2 YNFKEQ. The CDR3 DNA reads as TGTGCCAGCAGCCAAGTGGGTGTCGAGGAAGGCTATGGCTACACCTTC. Its protein is CASSQVGVEEGYGYTF.

The chain has TRBV20-1 and TRBJ2-5, with 8 bases that match TRBD2. J lost 5 bases, V lost 3 bases, and 5 bases had no gene match. CDR3 length equals 13 residues. Germline CDR1 DFQATT, CDR2 SNEGSKA (reference sequence). This CDR3 reads CSARVTSVETQYF. The CDR3 DNA is TGCAGTGCTAGGGTGACTAGCGTTGAGACCCAGTACTTC.

This clonotype was seen more than once but under ten times. The V and J genes are TRBV7-8 and TRBJ2-5, with 7 bases that match TRBD2. The J segment lost 2 bases and the V segment lost 4 bases, leaving 10 bases of the junction unmatched. The germline gives CDR1 SGHVS, CDR2 FQNEAQ. The CDR3 has 16 residues. The CDR3 coding sequence is TGTGCCAGCAGCTCGACTAGCCTCGTATTTCAAGAGACCCAGTACTTC. Residues: CASSSTSLVFQETQYF.

The J gene is TRBJ2-3, the V gene TRBV7-2; 8 nucleotides agree with TRBD2. Trimming removed 7 bases from V and 2 bases from J; junction bases left unmatched: 11. This CDR3 has 16 amino acids. The V gene's germline CDR1 is SGHTA and CDR2 FQGNSA. Here the CDR3 reads CASTRVGGAYTDTQYF. CDR3 nucleotide sequence: TGTGCCAGCACCCGAGTCGGGGGGGCCTACACAGATACGCAGTATTTT.

This clonotype was seen more than once but under ten times. The rearrangement links TRBV10-2 to TRBJ1-1; D unresolved. Germline-derived CDR1 and CDR2 are WSHSY and SAAADI. The CDR3 is 14 residues long. Trimming pared 2 bases from V and 5 bases from J, leaving 12 bases between. CDR3 protein: CASSETLYRTEAFF. The CDR3 DNA reads as TGCGCCAGCAGTGAGACACTATACAGAACTGAAGCTTTCTTT.

This rearrangement joins TRBV10-3 to TRBJ1-1; TRBD1 is a possible D gene (6 bases). CDR3 length equals 13 residues. Deletions cut 11 bases from V and 3 bases from J, with 16 bases between. The germline gives CDR1 ENHRY, CDR2 SYGVKD. For the CDR3, the DNA is TGTGCCGCAGCCGGGACAATAGACACTGAAGCTTTCTTT. As protein: CAAAGTIDTEAFF.

This chain connects TRBV6-5 to TRBJ2-3; 8 bases line up with TRBD2. Per the germline V gene, CDR1 is MNHEY and CDR2 is SVGAGI. CDR3 length: 14 residues. Unmatched junction bases numbered 6, after V lost 8 bases and J lost 2 bases. CDR3 sequence reads: CASGGAGVTDTQYF. The CDR3 DNA reads TGTGCCAGCGGGGGAGCGGGGGTCACAGATACGCAGTATTTT.

A word on this clonotype: A clone one base away is much larger, so this may be a read error. This rearrangement joins TRBV12-3 or TRBV12-4 to TRBJ2-1; 7 nucleotides line up with TRBD2. The CDR3 is 14 residues long. J gave up 11 bases and V 4 bases, and 11 bases lay outside the gene matches. The CDR3 is CASSSPPGGNKQFF. DNA of the CDR3: TGTGCCAGCAGTTCTCCCCCGGGGGGAAATAAGCAGTTCTTC.

This clonotype was counted only a few times. This chain uses TRBV27 with TRBJ2-7; D might be TRBD1 or TRBD2, each matching 5 bases. The germline V gene encodes CDR1 MNHEY and CDR2 SMNVEV (reference sequence). The CDR3 has 14 amino acids. Between the trimmed V and J ends, which lost 2 bases and 2 bases, there was a span of 10 bases. The CDR3 nucleotides are TGTGCCAGCAGTTTAAAGGGACCCCCCTACGAGCAGTACTTC. Amino acids: CASSLKGPPYEQYF.

The chain carries TRBV20-1 and TRBJ2-3; D unresolved. The CDR3 spans 12 residues. Germline V lookup: CDR1 DFQATT, CDR2 SNEGSKA (reference sequence). Trimming took 6 bases from V and 6 from J, leaving 13 bases between them. The CDR3 is CSAPSLFDTQYF. CDR3 coding DNA: TGCAGTGCCCCCAGTCTCTTCGATACGCAGTATTTT.

This clonotype came up a few times. The chain carries TRBV27 and TRBJ2-3; 8 bases agree with TRBD2. CDR1 is MNHEY, CDR2 SMNVEV, per germline (reference sequence). The CDR3 consists of 15 residues. Germline trimming cut 3 bases from V and 4 bases from J; bases unmatched to any gene: 6. The CDR3 reads CASSFSGEFADTQYF. In nucleotides, the CDR3 is TGTGCCAGCAGTTTTAGCGGGGAATTCGCAGATACGCAGTATTTT.

This clonotype has a handful of counts. The CDR3 sequence is CSARTGIEAFF. The CDR3 DNA reads TGCAGCGCCCGGACAGGGATTGAAGCTTTCTTT. The chain combines TRBV29-1 with TRBJ1-1; TRBD1 aligns across 8 bases. In germline, CDR1 is SQVTM, CDR2 ANQGSEA. The J segment lost 7 bases and the V segment lost 7 bases, leaving 5 bases of the junction unmatched. The CDR3 is 11 residues long.

V gene TRBV7-8 combines with J gene TRBJ2-7; no reliable D call. Germline-derived CDR1 and CDR2 are SGHVS and FQNEAQ. The CDR3 contains 14 residues. V lost 2 bases and J lost 3, with 11 bases in between. CDR3 DNA: TGTGCCAGCAGCTTACGAAATCGTGGCTACGAGCAGTACTTC. It encodes CASSLRNRGYEQYF.

The J gene is TRBJ2-1, the V gene TRBV7-2; tentative D call: TRBD1 (5 bases). The V gene lost 2 bases and the J gene lost 4 bases, with 15 bases spanning the gap. The CDR3 is 16 amino acids. The V gene's germline CDR1 is SGHTA and CDR2 FQGNSA. This CDR3 reads CASSLYEGARYNEQFF. CDR3 sequence (DNA): TGTGCCAGCAGCTTATACGAAGGGGCTCGTTACAATGAGCAGTTCTTC.